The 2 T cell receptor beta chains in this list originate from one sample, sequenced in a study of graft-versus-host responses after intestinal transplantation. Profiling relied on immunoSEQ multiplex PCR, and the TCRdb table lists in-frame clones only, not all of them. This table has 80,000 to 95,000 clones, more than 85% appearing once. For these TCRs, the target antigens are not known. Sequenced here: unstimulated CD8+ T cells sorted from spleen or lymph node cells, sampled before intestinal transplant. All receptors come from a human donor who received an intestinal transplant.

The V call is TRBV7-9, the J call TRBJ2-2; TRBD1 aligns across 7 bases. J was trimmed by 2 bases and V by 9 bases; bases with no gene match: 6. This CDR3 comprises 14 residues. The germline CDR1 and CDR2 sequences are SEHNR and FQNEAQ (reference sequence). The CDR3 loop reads CASPGTENTGELFF. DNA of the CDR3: TGTGCCAGTCCAGGGACAGAAAACACCGGGGAGCTGTTTTTT.

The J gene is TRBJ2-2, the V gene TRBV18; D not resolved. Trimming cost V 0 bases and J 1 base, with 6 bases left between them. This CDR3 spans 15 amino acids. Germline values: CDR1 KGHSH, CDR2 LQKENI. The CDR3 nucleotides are TGTGCCAGCTCACCACCTGACTTGAACACCGGGGAGCTGTTTTTT. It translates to CASSPPDLNTGELFF.